This is a list of T cell receptor beta chains from one sample in a study of blood T cells in healthy people across ages. MiXCR was run by TCRdb on the 5' RACE reads, yielding one entry per CDR3 protein. The sample contains approximately 360,000 distinct CDR3 sequences, approximately 52% of which appear only once. Sequencing was carried out using blood. The receptors originated from a man aged 55 to 70 in good health. Both conserved end residues are part of each CDR3. The order of the fields is J gene, V gene, clone size, D gene, CDR3 DNA, CDR3 protein. D genes are given only for firm matches. Some rows have no size entry. The others give once, few or many, or a class for an expanded clone.

TRBJ2-1	TRBV12-3/TRBV12-4	-	TRBD1	TGTGCCAGCAGGTCGGGACAGGGGGAGGAGCAGTTCTTC	CASRSGQGEEQFF
TRBJ1-3	TRBV7-9	-	TRBD1	TGTGCCAGCAGCCGCACAGGGGCAGGAAACACCATATATTTT	CASSRTGAGNTIYF
TRBJ1-5	TRBV7-2	-	-	TGTGCCAGCAGCTTAGTAGGGGGTAAGGGGAATCAGCCCCAGCATTTT	CASSLVGGKGNQPQHF
TRBJ2-7	TRBV5-6	-	TRBD2	TGTGCCAGCAGCGCTAGGGCAGGGGTGGCGGGAGGCCTCTACGAGCAGTACTTC	CASSARAGVAGGLYEQYF
TRBJ2-1	TRBV2	-	TRBD2	TGTGCCAGTTCTAGCGGGGGAGGGTACAATGAGCAGTTCTTC	CASSSGGGYNEQFF
TRBJ2-1	TRBV7-3	-	-	TGTGCCAGCGGCCCGAGGACGGCCGCGTTCAATGAGCAGTTCTTC	CASGPRTAAFNEQFF
TRBJ2-3	TRBV4-2	-	-	TGTGCCAGCAGCGATCCGCTCGCGGGAAGTCCAGATACGCAGTATTTT	CASSDPLAGSPDTQYF
TRBJ2-5	TRBV6-1	-	-	TGTGCCAGCATCTTTCCAGGGTTGGAGACCCAGTACTTC	CASIFPGLETQYF
TRBJ2-3	TRBV15	-	TRBD2	TGTGCCACCAGCAGAGATAACGTAGCGGGGGGGTCGGATACGCAGTATTTT	CATSRDNVAGGSDTQYF
TRBJ2-7	TRBV20-1	few	TRBD2	TGCAGTGCCGGGGGGGGCTCCTACGAGCAGTACTTC	CSAGGGSYEQYF
TRBJ2-3	TRBV27	-	TRBD1	TGTGCCAGCAGTAACTGGGACAGGGTGATCACAGATACGCAGTATTTT	CASSNWDRVITDTQYF
TRBJ2-3	TRBV6-5	-	-	TGTGCCAGCAGTTTCATCCAGGGGGATACGCAGTATTTT	CASSFIQGDTQYF
TRBJ2-6	TRBV20-1	many	-	TGCAGTGCTAGCGACAACAGGTTCTCTGGGGCCAACGTCCTGACTTTC	CSASDNRFSGANVLTF
TRBJ1-2	TRBV20-1	-	TRBD1	TGCAGTGCTAGAGGGGGACAGGCCCTCTTTGATGGCTACACCTTC	CSARGGQALFDGYTF
TRBJ2-7	TRBV7-2	many	-	TGTGCCAGCAGCTTAGACCGCCAGACCTACGAGCAGTACTTC	CASSLDRQTYEQYF